These 4 T cell receptor beta chains were sequenced from one sample in a study of molecular identifiers for immune sequencing clone quantification. Each CDR3 protein is one row after TCRdb ran MiXCR on the PCR reads. The table has about 640,000 distinct CDR3 sequences, around 20% seen once. Sequencing was done on a sample of naive CD8+ T cells from blood, with Jurkat cell RNA spiked in. The subset was: FACS-sorted CD8+CD4-CCR7+CD45RA+ naive T cells. Receptors originate from a human donor in good health. Some libraries in this study had Jurkat cell RNA spiked in.

This clonotype was counted many times. A junction end diverges from the germline sequence, so it may reflect a read error. This sequence joins TRBV7-2 and TRBJ2-7; tentatively, D is TRBD2 (6 bases). This CDR3 has 14 amino acids. The germline CDR1 and CDR2 sequences are SGHTA and FQGNSA. CDR3 nucleotides: TGTGCCAGCAGCCTAGCGACGGTTCCGTACGAGCAGTACTTC. Protein sequence: CASSLATVPYEQYF.

This clonotype was observed many times. V gene TRBV20-1 combines with J gene TRBJ2-7, with TRBD2 matching 7 bases. CDR3 size: 12 residues. Trimming took 5 bases from V and 3 from J; bases not matched to a gene: 4. Germline CDR1 reads DFQATT; CDR2 reads SNEGSKA (reference sequence). CDR3 amino acids: CSAGASGYEQYF. The CDR3 region has the DNA TGCAGTGCTGGGGCTAGCGGCTACGAGCAGTACTTC.

This clonotype has a handful of counts. The chain uses TRBV6-2 or TRBV6-3 and TRBJ2-2, with a possible D match to TRBD1 (5 bases). The germline CDR1 and CDR2 sequences are MNHEY and SVGEGT. The CDR3 is 17 residues long. The V end was cut by 5 bases, the J end by 3 bases, with 19 bases between. CDR3 region: CASSLTPDIVDTGELFF. CDR3 DNA: TGTGCCAGCAGTCTCACGCCGGACATTGTGGACACCGGGGAGCTGTTTTTT.

This clonotype was found a few times. The rearrangement joins TRBV4-3 to TRBJ2-7, with TRBD2 matching 8 bases. The ends lost 0 bases at V and 8 bases at J; junction bases unmatched: 12. In germline, CDR1 is LGHNA, CDR2 YSLEER. The CDR3 length is 16 residues. CDR3 amino acids: CASSQDRGGPGAQQYF. CDR3 coding DNA: TGCGCCAGCAGCCAAGATCGCGGGGGGCCAGGGGCCCAGCAGTACTTC.